This T cell receptor (beta chain) is from a study of cytomegalovirus exposure and HLA in healthy donors. With 60 Vbeta and 13 Jbeta primers, the PCR was carried out. Sequenced by immunoSEQ multiplex PCR; TCRdb stores in-frame clones only, minus some. The table records about 140,000 clones, approximately 71% of them present only once. Study-level points and caveats: In terms of immune exposure information, only CMV serostatus was available. The productive fraction for most TCR beta V segments was about 90% or about 30% in an earlier analysis.

Comments on this clone: As yet, its antigen is unknown.

The CDR3 has 16 residues. Germline lookup yields CDR1 MDHEN and CDR2 SYDVKM. V gave up 5 bases and J gave up 2 bases; unmatched junction bases: 8. When sampled, the donors appeared nominally healthy, though they likely had unrecorded immune exposures. The sequencing sample was made of PBMCs. The source is a man between 40 and 49 years old in good health and CMV-seronegative. The chain uses TRBV28 and TRBJ1-5, with TRBD1 identical over 8 bases. CDR3 loop: CASSLQGADRNQPQHF. CDR3 sequence (DNA): TGTGCCAGCAGTCTGCAGGGGGCTGATCGCAATCAGCCCCAGCATTTT.